This T cell receptor (beta chain) was observed in a study of glioma-infiltrating T cells after dendritic cell vaccination. There are 17 residues in the CDR3. The germline V gene encodes CDR1 KGHSH and CDR2 LQKENI. Trimming removed 3 bases at V and 8 bases at J, with 22 bases between. Assay used: immunoSEQ multiplex PCR; TCRdb lists only in-frame clones, some missing. The sample holds around 100,000 clones; approximately 80% are singletons and the top ten take approximately 12%. This rearrangement joins TRBV18 to TRBJ1-4; D may be TRBD1 (5 bases). The sequenced sample was blood, obtained before dendritic cell vaccination. The clonotype comes from a human donor with glioblastoma. The CDR3 sequence is CASSPLSGGYQQEKLFF. The CDR3 DNA follows: TGTGCCAGCTCACCTTTAAGCGGGGGATACCAGCAGGAAAAACTGTTTTTT.